This T cell receptor beta chain stems from a study of T cell changes during pregnancy in multiple sclerosis (dated by TCRdb to between 2017 and 2020). Some background on the complete study: The study looked at changes in the T cell repertoire across pregnancy in women with multiple sclerosis.

On this clone itself: The specificity of this receptor is unknown. No qualities accompany the bases; no much larger clone lies one base away.

Receptor amplification or capture employed the immunoSEQ multiplex PCR assay. Not all clones reach the TCRdb copy of this immuneACCESS table, which keeps in-frame sequences only. Checked studies attribute under half of the gap to unresolved V genes and leave the rest unexplained. A total of about 59,000 clones appear in this sample, 92% of them only once. The top ten clonotypes cover around 2.8% of the sample. The TCR originated in a female donor in good health, enrolled as a control in a pregnancy study. This specimen consisted of peripheral blood, obtained in the second trimester of pregnancy.

The CDR3: CASSGPRGDYGYTF. The DNA is as follows: TGTGCCAGCAGCGGGCCCAGGGGTGACTATGGCTACACCTTC. Here the chain combines TRBV21-1 and TRBJ1-2; no DNA check was done on the table's D call, TRBD1. TRBV21-1 is shown as a pseudogene. From the cysteine through the phenylalanine, the CDR3 covers 14 amino acids. Only CDR3 DNA remains: 42 bases, in frame from the first base.